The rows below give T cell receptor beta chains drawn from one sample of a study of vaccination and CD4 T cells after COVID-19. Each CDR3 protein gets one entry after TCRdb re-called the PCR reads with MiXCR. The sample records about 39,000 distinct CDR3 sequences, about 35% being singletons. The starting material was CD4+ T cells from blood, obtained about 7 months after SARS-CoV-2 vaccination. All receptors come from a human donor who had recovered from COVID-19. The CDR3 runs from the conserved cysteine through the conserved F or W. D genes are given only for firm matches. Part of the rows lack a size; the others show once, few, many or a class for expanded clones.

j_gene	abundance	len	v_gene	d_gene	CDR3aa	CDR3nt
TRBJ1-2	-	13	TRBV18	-	CASSEDRNYGYTF	TGTGCCAGCTCAGAGGACAGAAACTATGGCTACACCTTC
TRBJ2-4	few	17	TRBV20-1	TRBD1	CSARVPPGQAGKNIQYF	TGCAGTGCTAGAGTCCCTCCGGGACAGGCCGGCAAAAACATTCAGTACTTC
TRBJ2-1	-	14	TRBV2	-	CASSEGQVYNEQFF	TGTGCCAGCAGTGAAGGCCAGGTTTACAATGAGCAGTTCTTC
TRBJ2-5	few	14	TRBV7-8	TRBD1	CASSAGQGQETQYF	TGTGCCAGCAGCGCAGGACAGGGGCAAGAGACCCAGTACTTC
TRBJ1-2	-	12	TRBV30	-	CAWSLGFEGYTF	TGTGCCTGGAGTTTAGGGTTCGAGGGCTACACCTTC
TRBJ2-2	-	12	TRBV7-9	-	CASSGNTGELFF	TGTGCCAGCAGCGGAAACACCGGGGAGCTGTTTTTT
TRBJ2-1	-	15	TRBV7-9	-	CASSLILGEGSEQFF	TGTGCCAGCAGCTTAATATTAGGTGAAGGATCTGAGCAGTTCTTC
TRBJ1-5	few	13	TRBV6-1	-	CASSDRGNQPQHF	TGTGCCAGCAGTGACAGGGGCAATCAGCCCCAGCATTTT
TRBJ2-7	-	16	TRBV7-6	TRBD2	CASSLGLAGVASEQYF	TGTGCCAGCAGCTTAGGCCTAGCGGGAGTGGCGAGTGAGCAGTACTTC
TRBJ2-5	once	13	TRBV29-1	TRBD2	CSVAASGKETQYF	TGCAGCGTTGCGGCTAGCGGAAAAGAGACCCAGTACTTC
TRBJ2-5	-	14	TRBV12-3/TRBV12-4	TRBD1	CASSSTGQGETQYF	TGTGCCAGCAGTTCGACGGGACAGGGTGAGACCCAGTACTTC
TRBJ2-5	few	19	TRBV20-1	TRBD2	CSVRGATAGVSSLVETQYF	TGCAGTGTCCGGGGAGCGACGGCGGGAGTTAGTAGTCTGGTGGAGACCCAGTACTTC
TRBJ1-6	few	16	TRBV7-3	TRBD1	CASSLTSDRGNSPLHF	TGTGCCAGCAGCTTAACGTCCGACAGGGGTAATTCACCCCTCCACTTT
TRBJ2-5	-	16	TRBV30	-	CAWSHRVPGSQETQYF	TGTGCCTGGAGTCATAGGGTTCCGGGTTCCCAAGAGACCCAGTACTTC
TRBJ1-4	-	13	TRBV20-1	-	CSAGRTTNEKLFF	TGCAGTGCTGGACGGACGACAAATGAAAAACTGTTTTTT
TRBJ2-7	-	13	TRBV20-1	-	CSARGTRTYEQYF	TGCAGTGCTAGGGGTACCCGAACCTACGAGCAGTACTTC
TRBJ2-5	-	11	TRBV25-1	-	CASRGGETQYF	TGTGCCAGCCGTGGGGGAGAGACCCAGTACTTC
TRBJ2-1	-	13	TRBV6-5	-	CASSYNQKGEQFF	TGTGCCAGCAGTTACAACCAGAAGGGTGAGCAGTTCTTC
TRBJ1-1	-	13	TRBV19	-	CASSVGMNTEAFF	TGTGCCAGTAGTGTGGGCATGAACACTGAAGCTTTCTTT
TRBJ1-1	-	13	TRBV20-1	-	CSASGGLATEAFF	TGCAGTGCTAGCGGGGGATTGGCCACTGAAGCTTTCTTT
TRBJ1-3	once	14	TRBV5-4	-	CASSLQPTGNTIYF	TGTGCCAGCAGCTTGCAACCAACGGGAAACACCATATATTTT
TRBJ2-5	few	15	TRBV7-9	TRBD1	CASSSRTGGKETQYF	TGTGCCAGCAGCTCCCGGACAGGGGGAAAAGAGACCCAGTACTTC
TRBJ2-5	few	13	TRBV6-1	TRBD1	CASTEGARETQYF	TGTGCCAGCACCGAGGGGGCGCGGGAGACCCAGTACTTC
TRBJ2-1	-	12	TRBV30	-	CAWSYSYNEQFF	TGTGCCTGGAGTTATAGTTACAATGAGCAGTTCTTC
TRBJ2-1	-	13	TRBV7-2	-	CASSLWRYNEQFF	TGTGCCAGCAGCTTATGGAGATACAATGAGCAGTTCTTC
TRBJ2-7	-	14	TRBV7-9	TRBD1	CASSLVGTACEQYF	TGTGCCAGCAGCTTAGTCGGGACAGCCTGCGAGCAGTACTTC
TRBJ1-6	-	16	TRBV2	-	CASSEGWRVYNSPLHF	TGTGCCAGCAGTGAGGGTTGGAGGGTTTATAATTCACCCCTCCACTTT
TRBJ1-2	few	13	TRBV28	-	CASSLGPPYGYTF	TGTGCCAGCAGTTTAGGCCCCCCCTATGGCTACACCTTC
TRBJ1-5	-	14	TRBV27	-	CASSPGPLRGYIHF	TGTGCCAGCAGTCCGGGCCCCCTCCGGGGTTATATCCATTTT
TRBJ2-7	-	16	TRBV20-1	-	CSASFPSAGEQGEQYF	TGCAGTGCTAGTTTCCCGTCGGCGGGAGAACAGGGCGAGCAGTACTTC
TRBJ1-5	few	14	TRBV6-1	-	CASSERGDNQPQHF	TGTGCCAGCAGTGAGAGGGGGGATAATCAGCCCCAGCATTTT
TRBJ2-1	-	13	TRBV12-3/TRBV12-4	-	CALGGGVNNEQFF	TGTGCTCTAGGGGGGGGAGTCAACAATGAGCAGTTCTTC
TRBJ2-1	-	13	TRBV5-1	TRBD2	CASSFGLAGEQFF	TGCGCCAGCAGCTTCGGACTAGCGGGGGAGCAGTTCTTC
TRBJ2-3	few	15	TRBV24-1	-	CATSEVGGMTDTQYF	TGTGCCACCAGTGAGGTAGGGGGTATGACAGATACGCAGTATTTT
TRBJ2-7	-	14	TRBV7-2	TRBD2	CASNNGRDEREQYF	TGTGCCAGCAATAACGGGAGGGATGAGCGAGAGCAGTACTTC
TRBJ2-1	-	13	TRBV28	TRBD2	CASRLAGGNEQFF	TGTGCCAGCCGCCTGGCGGGAGGCAATGAGCAGTTCTTC
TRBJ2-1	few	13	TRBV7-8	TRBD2	CASSVDTSDEQFF	TGTGCCAGCAGCGTGGATACTAGCGATGAGCAGTTCTTC
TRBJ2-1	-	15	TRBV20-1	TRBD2	CSAAMASGLHNEQFF	TGCAGTGCCGCCATGGCTAGCGGGCTCCACAATGAGCAGTTCTTC
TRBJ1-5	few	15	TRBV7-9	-	CASSLGLDSNQPQHF	TGTGCCAGCAGCTTGGGGCTTGATAGCAATCAGCCCCAGCATTTT
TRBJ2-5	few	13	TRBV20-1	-	CSAMDSTPETQYF	TGCAGTGCTATGGACTCGACCCCCGAGACCCAGTACTTC
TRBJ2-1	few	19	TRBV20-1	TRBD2	CSAPRVGLAEGIGGNEQFF	TGCAGTGCCCCCCGCGTCGGCCTAGCGGAGGGGATTGGGGGGAATGAGCAGTTCTTC
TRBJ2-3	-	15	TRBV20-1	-	CSAINSGPSTDTQYF	TGCAGTGCCATTAATAGCGGTCCTAGCACAGATACGCAGTATTTT
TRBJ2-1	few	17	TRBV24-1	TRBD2	CATSDRSPAGGGNEQFF	TGTGCCACCAGTGATAGGTCCCCGGCGGGAGGGGGGAATGAGCAGTTCTTC
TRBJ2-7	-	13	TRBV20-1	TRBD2	CSAIPGTSLEQYF	TGCAGTGCTATTCCCGGGACTAGTCTTGAGCAGTACTTC
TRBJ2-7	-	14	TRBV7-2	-	CASSFSWGPYEQYF	TGTGCCAGCAGCTTCTCGTGGGGACCCTACGAGCAGTACTTC
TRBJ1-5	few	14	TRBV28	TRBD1	CASSWDRGVPPQHF	TGTGCCAGCAGTTGGGACAGGGGGGTTCCGCCCCAGCATTTT
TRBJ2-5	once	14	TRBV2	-	CASSEGGPQETQYF	TGTGCCAGCAGTGAAGGAGGCCCCCAAGAGACCCAGTACTTC
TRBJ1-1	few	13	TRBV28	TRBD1	CASLDRGNTEAFF	TGTGCCAGCCTAGACAGGGGGAACACTGAAGCTTTCTTT
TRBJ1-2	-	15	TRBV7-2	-	CASSLVVLRVLGYTF	TGTGCCAGCAGCTTAGTAGTTCTTCGGGTGCTCGGCTACACCTTC
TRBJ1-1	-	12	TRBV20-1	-	CSAASDEPEAFF	TGCAGTGCTGCTTCAGATGAGCCCGAAGCTTTCTTT
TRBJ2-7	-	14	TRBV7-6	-	CASSLKFLPDEQYF	TGTGCCAGCAGCTTAAAGTTTTTGCCGGACGAGCAGTACTTC
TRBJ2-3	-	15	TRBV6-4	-	CASSDSSGAADTQYF	TGTGCCAGCAGTGACTCGAGTGGAGCGGCAGATACGCAGTATTTT
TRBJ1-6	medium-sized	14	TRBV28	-	CASKDTPRGSPLHF	TGTGCCAGCAAAGACACCCCTCGGGGCTCACCCCTCCACTTT
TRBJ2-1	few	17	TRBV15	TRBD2	CATSRVGRLADYNEQFF	TGTGCCACCAGCAGAGTGGGGAGGCTAGCGGATTACAATGAGCAGTTCTTC
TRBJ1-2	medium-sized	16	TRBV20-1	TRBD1	CSARVGQVIANYGYTF	TGCAGTGCTAGAGTCGGACAGGTCATAGCTAACTATGGCTACACCTTC
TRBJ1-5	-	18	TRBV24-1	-	CATSDGGTWDFSNQPQHF	TGTGCCACCAGTGATGGGGGAACCTGGGATTTTAGCAATCAGCCCCAGCATTTT
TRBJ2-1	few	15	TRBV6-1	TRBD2	CATRDYHNSGNEQFF	TGTGCCACAAGGGACTACCACAACTCCGGCAATGAGCAGTTCTTC
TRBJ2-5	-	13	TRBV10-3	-	CAISSTEEETQYF	TGTGCCATCAGCTCGACAGAAGAAGAGACCCAGTACTTC
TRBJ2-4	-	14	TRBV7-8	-	CASSPTESKNIQYF	TGTGCCAGCAGCCCAACTGAAAGCAAAAACATTCAGTACTTC